This TCR beta chain was profiled in a study of PD-L1 blockade in urothelial cancer. Study in general: Atezolizumab (1,200 mg intravenously every 3 weeks) began in about 2014 for patients. T cells were recovered from blood samples at a median of around 150,000. The authors examined blood 3 weeks (second dose) and 6 weeks after treatment start.

The time point here: pretreatment peripheral blood. Individual patients had between 1 and 8 samples, taken pretreatment and on-treatment. Trimming at V came to 0 bases and at J to 5 bases, leaving 5 bases not matched to a gene. This CDR3 has 14 amino acids. Germline CDR1 reads SGHRS; CDR2 reads YFSETQ. Produced via immunoSEQ multiplex PCR; TCRdb's table is partial and in-frame only. The repertoire consists of fewer than 75,000 clones, with almost 90% occurring once and the leading ten covering 3.5% to 5%. The J gene is TRBJ2-7, the V gene TRBV5-1, with 7 bases fitting TRBD2. The input for sequencing was PBMCs, taken around atezolizumab (anti-PD-L1) treatment. The TCR was taken from a man between 65 and 80 years old with urothelial cancer. The CDR3 is CASSLGDYAHEQYF. CDR3 bases: TGCGCCAGCAGCTTGGGGGACTATGCCCACGAGCAGTACTTC.